These 2 T cell receptor beta chains were sequenced from one sample in a study of Graves' ophthalmopathy and Graves' hyperthyroidism. RNA served as the template for amplifying TCR beta CDR3 regions. Investigators did first-round RT-PCR with HTBI primers, then second-round multiplex PCR. MiXCR, run by TCRdb on the multiplex PCR reads, gives a single entry per CDR3 protein. The repertoire holds almost 750,000 distinct CDR3 sequences, with roughly 40% as singletons. The sample was peripheral blood. These receptors came from an adult man with Graves' ophthalmopathy.

This clonotype was observed many times. The CDR3 nucleotides are TGTGCCACCAGTAGCGGGACTAGCGCCCAGTACGAGCAGTACTTC. This codes for CATSSGTSAQYEQYF. The rearrangement uses TRBV15 and TRBJ2-7, with TRBD2 matching 10 bases. The junction had 9 bases not matched to a gene; V was cut back by 6 bases and J by 4 bases. CDR3 size: 15 residues. In germline, CDR1 is LNHNV, CDR2 YYDKDF (reference sequence).

Concerning this clonotype itself: The CDR3 carries no conserved terminal phenylalanine or tryptophan, so it likely arises from a read error. J is TRBJ1-1 and V is TRBV7-9; the D is unclear. There are 12 residues in the CDR3. Germline V gene sequence: CDR1 SEHNR, CDR2 FQNEAQ (reference sequence). The germline V and J ends were trimmed by 3 bases and 3 bases, with 5 bases remaining between them. This CDR3 is CASSFGDTEAFS. CDR3 bases: TGTGCCAGCAGCTTTGGAGACACTGAAGCTTTCTCT.